Presented here are 26 T cell receptor beta chains from one specimen sequenced in a study of OX40 agonist ivuxolimab in advanced cancers. Libraries came from the immunoSEQ multiplex PCR assay. TCRdb re-hosts the immuneACCESS table, in-frame sequences only. Its copies lack some clones; in the studies checked, an unresolved V gene accounts for under half of them, and the cause for the rest is not known. This sample has over 50,000 clones in its table, and around 90% of those were observed once. The ten largest make up 20% to 30% of the sample. This sample comprised CD4+ or CD8+ T cells sorted from blood, obtained in a trial of the OX40 agonist ivuxolimab. These receptors were taken from an adult with an advanced solid tumor such as melanoma, head and neck, liver or kidney cancer.

This clone was seen once. The rearrangement links TRBV6-5 to TRBJ2-1; TRBD1 might be the D (5 bases). The V end was cut by 7 bases, the J end by 7 bases, with 11 bases between. CDR1 is MNHEY and CDR2 is SVGAGI in the germline V gene. This CDR3 comprises 12 residues. CDR3 amino acids: CASIGSGNEQFF. CDR3 DNA sequence: TGTGCCAGCATAGGATCAGGGAATGAGCAGTTCTTC.

The count of this clone is one. The CDR3 reads CASSVGGIQPQHF. In DNA form, the CDR3 reads TGTGCCAGCAGCGTAGGAGGTATCCAGCCCCAGCATTTT. The chain uses TRBV9 and TRBJ1-5, with D hard to call. CDR3 size: 13 residues. Trimming shortened V by 0 bases and J by 7 bases, and 8 bases separated the two germline ends. Germline values: CDR1 SGDLS, CDR2 YYNGEE.

The V call is TRBV5-1, the J call TRBJ2-7; maybe TRBD1 (6 bases). V was shortened by 3 bases and J by 6 bases, with 13 bases between the two germline ends. The CDR3 spans 13 residues. CDR1 SGHRS and CDR2 YFSETQ come from the germline V gene. CDR3 sequence: CASSSGQSGEQYF. In DNA, the CDR3 is TGCGCCAGCAGCTCCGGACAGTCCGGCGAGCAGTACTTC.

On this clone itself: Other DNA sequences in this sample translate to the same CDR3. The rearrangement uses TRBV19 and TRBJ1-2; D unresolved. This CDR3 region has 13 residues. V dropped 5 bases and J dropped 5 bases, with 12 bases sitting between them. The germline gives CDR1 LNHDA, CDR2 SQIVND (reference sequence). CDR3 coding DNA: TGTGCCAGTAGTCCTCGACTACTATATGGCTACACCTTC. It encodes CASSPRLLYGYTF.

This rearrangement joins TRBV9 to TRBJ2-3, with TRBD2 as a possible D gene (5 bases). There are 14 residues in the CDR3. Germline CDR1 SGDLS, CDR2 YYNGEE. Deletions cut 2 bases from V and 4 bases from J, with 11 bases between. CDR3 nucleotides: TGTGCCAGCAGCGTGCGGCTAGCACCAGATACGCAGTATTTT. This codes for CASSVRLAPDTQYF.

The V and J genes are TRBV9 and TRBJ2-5, with 7 bases identical to TRBD1. Germline CDR1 reads SGDLS; CDR2 reads YYNGEE. CDR3 length: 16 amino acids. With 0 bases clipped from V and 2 bases from J, the junction kept 7 bases outside the gene matches. The CDR3 region has the DNA TGTGCCAGCAGCGTAGGGGCAGGGGGTGGACAAGAGACCCAGTACTTC. Protein sequence: CASSVGAGGGQETQYF.

The V and J genes are TRBV2 and TRBJ2-5; 12 bases are shared with TRBD2. CDR1 is SNHLY, CDR2 FYNNEI, per germline. V shed 5 bases and J 5 bases; nucleotides not matched to a gene: 3. The CDR3 is made up of 14 amino acids. Written as DNA, the CDR3 is TGTGCCAGCAGTTGGACTAGCGGGACGGAGACCCAGTACTTC. It translates to CASSWTSGTETQYF.

V usage is TRBV27 and J usage is TRBJ1-1; D gene unclear. CDR3 length equals 14 residues. Germline CDR1 reads MNHEY; CDR2 reads SMNVEV (reference sequence). The V end was cut by 0 bases, the J end by 1 base, with 6 bases between. The CDR3 DNA is TGTGCCAGCAGTTTATCGCTATCGAACACTGAAGCTTTCTTT. Its protein is CASSLSLSNTEAFF.

CDR3: CASRDLGRASYEQYF. For the CDR3, the DNA is TGTGCCAGCAGAGACCTCGGTAGGGCCTCCTACGAGCAGTACTTC. The V and J genes are TRBV2 and TRBJ2-7, with D unresolved. CDR1 SNHLY and CDR2 FYNNEI come from the germline V gene. The V end was cut by 6 bases, the J end by 0 bases, with 15 bases between. The CDR3 consists of 15 residues.

This sequence joins TRBV28 and TRBJ2-7; D is uncertain. CDR3 length: 14 residues. V was shortened by 3 bases and J by 6 bases, with 15 bases between the two germline ends. CDR1 MDHEN and CDR2 SYDVKM come from the germline V gene. The CDR3 loop is CASSLDESNGEQYF. Written as DNA, the CDR3 is TGTGCCAGCAGTTTGGACGAGTCCAATGGCGAGCAGTACTTC.

This clone is categorized as medium-sized (0.01 to 0.1%). The genes are TRBV4-1 and TRBJ1-1; D perhaps matches TRBD1 (6 bases). The CDR3 runs to 13 residues. Trimming stripped 0 bases from V and 6 bases from J, with 8 bases between. Germline lookup yields CDR1 MGHRA and CDR2 YSYEKL. The CDR3 loop reads CASSQDRGAEAFF. Here the CDR3 DNA reads TGCGCCAGCAGCCAAGATAGGGGGGCTGAAGCTTTCTTT.

CDR3 nucleotides: TGTGCCAGCAGGGCCGGGGAGCTGTTTTTT. The encoded protein is CASRAGELFF. The chain has TRBV6-6 and TRBJ2-2; D not certain. The CDR3 contains 10 residues. The germline V gene encodes CDR1 MNHNY and CDR2 SVGAGI (reference sequence). V was shortened by 6 bases and J by 6 bases, with 2 bases between the two germline ends.

The rearrangement joins TRBV6-6 to TRBJ2-7; D possibly corresponds to TRBD2 (5 bases). V lost 5 bases and J lost 7, with 15 bases in between. The CDR3 is made up of 13 amino acids. CDR1 and CDR2 (germline): MNHNY, SVGAGI (reference sequence). CDR3 loop: CASSLSRDWEQYF. CDR3 sequence (DNA): TGTGCCAGCAGTCTATCCCGGGATTGGGAGCAGTACTTC.

The V call is TRBV29-1, the J call TRBJ1-3; D is perhaps TRBD1 (6 bases). From germline, CDR1 is SQVTM and CDR2 ANQGSEA. The CDR3 has 12 residues. This CDR3 reads CSSRDMGNTIYF. The CDR3 DNA follows: TGCAGTTCCCGGGACATGGGAAACACCATATATTTT.

The chain has TRBV9 and TRBJ2-2; D is ambiguous. Germline CDR1 reads SGDLS; CDR2 reads YYNGEE. V was trimmed by 2 bases and J by 5 bases, leaving 4 bases between them. The CDR3 runs to 12 residues. The CDR3 DNA is TGTGCCAGCAGCGTCTTAACCGGGGAGCTGTTTTTT. Its protein product is CASSVLTGELFF.

The J gene is TRBJ2-7, the V gene TRBV28, with 8 bases that match TRBD1. CDR1 and CDR2 from the germline V gene are MDHEN and SYDVKM. CDR3 size: 15 residues. J gave up 7 bases and V 5 bases, and 13 bases lay outside the gene matches. CDR3 region: CASSQTGAPTLEQYF. CDR3 nucleotides: TGTGCCAGCAGTCAGACAGGGGCCCCAACTCTGGAGCAGTACTTC.

V usage is TRBV6-5 and J usage is TRBJ1-1; 9 bases map to TRBD1. The CDR3 totals 14 residues. With 4 bases clipped from V and 1 base from J, the junction kept 1 base outside the gene matches. CDR1 is MNHEY and CDR2 is SVGAGI in the germline V gene. This CDR3 reads CASSSTGGNTEAFF. The CDR3 DNA reads TGTGCCAGCAGTTCGACAGGGGGGAACACTGAAGCTTTCTTT.

The chain links TRBV30 to TRBJ2-5; 7 bases align to TRBD2. TRBJ2-7 matches the DNA end more closely, so the J call is doubtful. CDR1 and CDR2 (germline): GTSNPN, SVGIG (reference sequence). This CDR3 spans 14 amino acids. CDR3 loop: CAWSSASGFPEQYF. CDR3 nucleotide sequence: TGTGCCTGGAGTTCGGCTAGCGGTTTCCCCGAGCAGTACTTC.

The chain couples TRBV29-1 to TRBJ2-1, with D possibly TRBD1 on 5 matching bases. Germline assignment: CDR1 SQVTM and CDR2 ANQGSEA. The V and J ends lost 7 bases and 9 bases respectively, with 10 bases between them. The CDR3 sequence is 10 residues long. The CDR3 loop is CSARVGEQFF. As DNA, the CDR3 is TGCAGCGCCAGGGTGGGTGAGCAGTTCTTC.

For the CDR3, the DNA is TGCGCCAGCAGCCAAGTAGTGGGGGCCGGGTACGAGCAGTACTTC. Residues: CASSQVVGAGYEQYF. The genes are TRBV4-1 and TRBJ2-7, with D possibly TRBD1 on 6 matching bases. Germline assignment: CDR1 MGHRA and CDR2 YSYEKL. The V end was cut by 1 base, the J end by 4 bases, with 14 bases between. This CDR3 contains 15 residues.

This clone was observed a few times. The J gene is TRBJ1-2, the V gene TRBV4-2; weak D call: TRBD1 (5 bases). Deletions cut 4 bases from V and 9 bases from J, with 9 bases between. The CDR3 has 11 residues. Germline V gene sequence: CDR1 LGHNA, CDR2 YNFKEQ. CDR3 amino acids: CASSPGDRYTF. CDR3 in DNA: TGTGCCAGCAGCCCCGGGGACCGCTACACCTTC.

CDR3 loop: CASTPLGSHTGELFF. For the CDR3, the DNA is TGTGCCAGCACCCCGTTGGGGAGCCACACCGGGGAGCTGTTTTTT. This chain joins TRBV6-1 and TRBJ2-2; tentatively, D is TRBD2 (5 bases). The V and J ends lost 7 bases and 3 bases respectively, with 15 bases between them. Germline V gives CDR1 MNHNS, CDR2 SASEGT. The CDR3 sequence is 15 residues long.

This sequence joins TRBV11-3 and TRBJ2-3, with 10 bases identical to TRBD1. Losses at the gene ends were 5 bases for V and 5 bases for J; bases not matched to a gene: 7. This CDR3 has 15 amino acids. Germline-derived CDR1 and CDR2 are SGHNT and YENEEA. The CDR3 spells CASSPRTGGEDTQYF. CDR3 coding DNA: TGTGCCAGCAGCCCACGGACAGGGGGAGAAGATACGCAGTATTTT.

This chain uses TRBV7-9 with TRBJ1-5, with TRBD1 as a possible D gene (6 bases). The germline CDR1 and CDR2 sequences are SEHNR and FQNEAQ (reference sequence). V was trimmed by 1 base and J by 4 bases, leaving 8 bases between them. The CDR3 is 14 amino acids. The CDR3 loop reads CASSLGQGNQPQHF. DNA of the CDR3: TGTGCCAGCAGCTTAGGGCAGGGGAATCAGCCCCAGCATTTT.

Here the CDR3 DNA reads TGTGCCAGCAGCTCCGGCGGCAATCAGCCCCAGCATTTT. The encoded protein is CASSSGGNQPQHF. The genes are TRBV7-6 and TRBJ1-5; D gene uncertain. Trimming pared 4 bases from V and 2 bases from J, leaving 6 bases between. CDR1 is SGHVS and CDR2 is FNYEAQ in the germline V gene. CDR3 length: 13 amino acids.

The J gene is TRBJ2-7, the V gene TRBV28; D might be TRBD2 (7 bases). CDR1 is MDHEN, CDR2 SYDVKM, per germline. The germline V and J ends were trimmed by 3 bases and 4 bases, with 13 bases remaining between them. There are 14 residues in the CDR3. The CDR3 loop reads CASSFEGEGYEQYF. The CDR3 DNA is TGTGCCAGCAGTTTTGAGGGGGAGGGATACGAGCAGTACTTC. Combining the CDR3 with reference TRBV28 and TRBJ2-7 gives the whole variable domain DVKVTQSSRYLVKRTGEKVFLECVQDMDHENMFWYRQDPGLGLRLIYFSYDVKMKEKGDIPEGYSVSREKKERFSLILESASTNQTSMYLCASSFEGEGYEQYFGPGTRLTVT.